These 8 T cell receptor beta chains were all obtained from the same sample, sequenced in a study of cytomegalovirus exposure and HLA in healthy donors. PCR amplification relied on 60 Vbeta primers (plus 13 Jbeta primers). Sequencing was performed with immunoSEQ multiplex PCR; in TCRdb, only in-frame clones are kept and a portion is missing. The sample holds fewer than 150,000 clones, roughly two thirds seen once. The sequencing input was PBMCs. The receptors come from a human donor in good health.

The chain is built from TRBV10-3 and TRBJ2-4; no clear D. CDR3 length equals 13 residues. Trimming removed 4 bases from V and 0 bases from J, with 4 bases in between. Germline values: CDR1 ENHRY, CDR2 SYGVKD. CDR3 loop: CAISGQAKNIQYF. The CDR3 coding sequence is TGTGCCATCAGTGGACAAGCCAAAAACATTCAGTACTTC.

The chain uses TRBV5-4 and TRBJ2-1, with D perhaps TRBD2 (5 bases). Germline loops: CDR1 SGHNT, CDR2 YYREEE (reference sequence). V was pared by 3 bases and J by 2 bases, with 12 bases between. The CDR3 is 15 residues long. The DNA of the CDR3 is TGTGCCAGCAGCTCAAGGACTTCCACCTACAATGAGCAGTTCTTC. Encoded protein: CASSSRTSTYNEQFF.

For this clone: At the DNA level, this CDR3 is encoded by other sequences in the same sample as well. The V call is TRBV14, the J call TRBJ2-7; 9 positions match TRBD2. Looked up from germline, CDR1 is SGHDN and CDR2 is FVKESK. CDR3 length: 15 residues. The trim removed 0 bases at V and 4 bases at J, leaving 4 bases unmatched. In DNA, the CDR3 is TGTGCCAGCAGCCAAGATCTCGGACTAGCGTACGAGCAGTACTTC. Translated: CASSQDLGLAYEQYF. The variable domain in full, with the rest retrieved from reference TRBV14 and TRBJ2-7, is EAGVTQFPSHSVIEKGQTVTLRCDPISGHDNLYWYRRVMGKEIKFLLHFVKESKQDESGMPNNRFLAERTGGTYSTLKVQPAELEDSGVYFCASSQDLGLAYEQYFGPGTRLTVT.

This clone came up a few times. The chain uses TRBV5-1 and TRBJ1-2; D is possibly TRBD1 (5 bases). The length of the CDR3 is 14 residues. V was trimmed by 0 bases and J by 3 bases, leaving 9 bases between them. Germline values: CDR1 SGHRS, CDR2 YFSETQ. The DNA of the CDR3 is TGCGCCAGCAGCTTGGATGCCAGGGACTATGGCTACACCTTC. As protein: CASSLDARDYGYTF.

The chain joins TRBV20-1 to TRBJ2-7; no clear D gene. The germline CDR1 and CDR2 sequences are DFQATT and SNEGSKA (reference sequence). This CDR3 has 11 amino acids. V dropped 1 base and J dropped 6 bases, with 7 bases sitting between them. The CDR3 DNA follows: TGCAGTGCTAGAGTCGGTGGCGAGCAGTACTTC. It encodes CSARVGGEQYF.

The CDR3 protein is CASSFPRGNEQFF. Written as DNA, the CDR3 is TGTGCCAGCAGTTTCCCCCGGGGGAATGAGCAGTTCTTC. This chain joins TRBV27 and TRBJ2-1, with D perhaps TRBD2 (6 bases). CDR1 and CDR2 from the germline V gene are MNHEY and SMNVEV (reference sequence). V was shortened by 3 bases and J by 7 bases, with 10 bases between the two germline ends. CDR3 length equals 13 residues.

The rearrangement links TRBV11-3 to TRBJ1-2; D remains unclear. CDR3 length: 13 amino acids. Germline CDR1 reads SGHNT; CDR2 reads YENEEA. Trimming removed 1 base at V and 6 bases at J, with 9 bases between. The CDR3 here is CASSLGYADGYTF. CDR3 DNA: TGTGCCAGCAGCTTAGGTTATGCAGATGGCTACACCTTC.

The chain combines TRBV30 with TRBJ2-1; 9 bases match TRBD2. The germline V gene has CDR1 GTSNPN and CDR2 SVGIG (reference sequence). V trimming: 5 bases; J trimming: 11 bases; junction bases outside the gene matches: 4. The CDR3 runs 11 residues. In DNA form, the CDR3 reads TGTGCCTGGGGGGGACTAGCCAAGCAGTTCTTC. This encodes CAWGGLAKQFF.